Below, 8 T cell receptor beta chains from the same sample are listed, as sequenced in a study of T cell repertoires in cytomegalovirus infection. Antigens of these TCRs are unknown. In TCRdb, the reads were re-called with MiXCR into one record per CDR3 protein. The table has under 350,000 distinct CDR3 sequences, roughly a fifth seen once; the top ten hold roughly 19%. The specimen was cultured PBMCs, collected from culture after CMV antigen stimulation. These receptors originate from a human donor in good health (CMV status not recorded). Some clones in this sample may be carry-over from other donors' samples.

The chain links TRBV7-6 to TRBJ2-1; weak D call: TRBD2 (6 bases). In germline, CDR1 is SGHVS, CDR2 FNYEAQ. Trimming shortened V by 5 bases and J by 2 bases, and 19 bases separated the two germline ends. CDR3 length: 17 amino acids. For the CDR3, the DNA is TGTGCCAGCAGCCATAGGGGACTGAGCAGTACCTACAATGAGCAGTTCTTC. Translated, it gives CASSHRGLSSTYNEQFF.

The genes are TRBV4-3 and TRBJ2-5; D remains ambiguous. The CDR3 runs to 13 residues. Germline CDR1 reads LGHNA; CDR2 reads YSLEER. Trimming took 2 bases from V and 5 from J, leaving 9 bases between them. CDR3 DNA sequence: TGCGCCAGCAGCCAAACTCCTCTGGAGACCCAGTACTTC. It specifies CASSQTPLETQYF.

The table lists this clonotype with a few counts. The chain uses TRBV12-3 or TRBV12-4 and TRBJ1-2; D call uncertain. CDR3 length equals 15 residues. V shed 6 bases and J shed 4 bases, with 18 bases lying between them. Here the CDR3 DNA reads TGTGCCAGCAGCCCCTTGGTTTTAGAGAGCTATGGCTACACCTTC. Protein sequence: CASSPLVLESYGYTF.

This clonotype was counted a few times. The V gene is TRBV4-1, the J gene TRBJ1-2; D not certain. The CDR3 is made up of 20 amino acids. Germline V gives CDR1 MGHRA, CDR2 YSYEKL. Trimming removed 0 bases from V and 1 base from J, with 24 bases in between. DNA of the CDR3: TGCGCCAGCAGCCAAGACCCCCCAAGCAGCCGACTACAGTTTAACTATGGCTACACCTTC. It is translated as CASSQDPPSSRLQFNYGYTF.

This clonotype was picked up a small number of times. V usage is TRBV7-2 and J usage is TRBJ2-1; 8 positions agree with TRBD2. CDR1 and CDR2 from the germline V gene are SGHTA and FQGNSA. The CDR3 runs 17 residues. The trim removed 6 bases at V and 1 base at J, leaving 11 bases unmatched. CDR3 protein: CASSSPKAGVSYNEQFF. In DNA, the CDR3 is TGTGCCAGCAGTTCCCCCAAAGCGGGAGTTTCCTACAATGAGCAGTTCTTC.

The table lists this clonotype with many counts. This chain joins TRBV12-3 or TRBV12-4 and TRBJ1-2; D possibly corresponds to TRBD1 (5 bases). The CDR3 sequence is 13 residues long. Trimming took off 6 bases at V and 6 bases at J, with 14 bases between the two ends. Written as DNA, the CDR3 is TGTGCCAGCAGCTACCGAGGGGATGATGGCTACACCTTC. It codes for CASSYRGDDGYTF.

The V and J genes are TRBV7-6 and TRBJ2-1, with D tentatively TRBD2 (6 bases). Germline assignment: CDR1 SGHVS and CDR2 FNYEAQ. This CDR3 contains 14 residues. The V gene lost 1 base and the J gene lost 13 bases, with 17 bases spanning the gap. The CDR3 DNA follows: TGTGCCAGCAGCTTAGAACGGGAGAGATGGAGACAGTTCTTC. As protein: CASSLERERWRQFF. The variable domain in full, with the rest retrieved from reference TRBV7-6 and TRBJ2-1, is GAGVSQSPRYKVTKRGQDVALRCDPISGHVSLYWYRQALGQGPEFLTYFNYEAQQDKSGLPNDRFSAERPEGSISTLTIQRTEQRDSAMYRCASSLERERWRQFFGPGTRLTVL.

In its sample, this clonotype was seen many times. The chain employs TRBV7-2 and TRBJ1-1; D is unclear. Germline loops: CDR1 SGHTA, CDR2 FQGNSA. CDR3 length: 16 amino acids. V shed 1 base and J shed 3 bases, with 15 bases lying between them. The CDR3 DNA follows: TGTGCCAGCAGCTTAGATTCGGTGCGGTTGCACACTGAAGCTTTCTTT. This encodes CASSLDSVRLHTEAFF.